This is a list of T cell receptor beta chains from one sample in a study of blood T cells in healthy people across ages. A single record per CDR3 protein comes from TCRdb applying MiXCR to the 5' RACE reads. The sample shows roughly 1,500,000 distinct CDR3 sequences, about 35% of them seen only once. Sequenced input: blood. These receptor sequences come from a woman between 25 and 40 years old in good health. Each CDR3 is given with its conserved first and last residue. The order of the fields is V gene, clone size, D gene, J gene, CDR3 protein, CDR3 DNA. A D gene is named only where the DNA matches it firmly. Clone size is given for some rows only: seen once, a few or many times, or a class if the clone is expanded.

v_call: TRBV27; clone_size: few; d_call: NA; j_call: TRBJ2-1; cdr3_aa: CASSLKFGGGSSYNEQFF; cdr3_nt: TGTGCCAGCAGTTTAAAGTTTGGTGGGGGGAGCTCCTACAATGAGCAGTTCTTC
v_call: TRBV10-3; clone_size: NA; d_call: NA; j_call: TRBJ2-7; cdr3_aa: CDISGLSPLEQYF; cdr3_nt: TGTGACATCAGTGGGCTGAGCCCCCTCGAGCAGTACTTC
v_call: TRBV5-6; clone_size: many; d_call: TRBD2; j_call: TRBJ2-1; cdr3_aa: CASSSLAGVENEQFF; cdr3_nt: TGTGCCAGCAGCTCACTAGCGGGGGTTGAGAATGAGCAGTTCTTC
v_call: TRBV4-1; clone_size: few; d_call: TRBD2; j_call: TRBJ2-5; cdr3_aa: CASSPPGTSGKTQYF; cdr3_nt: TGCGCCAGCAGCCCCCCGGGGACTAGCGGAAAGACCCAGTACTTC
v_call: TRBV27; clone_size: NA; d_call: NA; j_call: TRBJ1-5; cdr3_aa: CASSFAGGYSNQPQHF; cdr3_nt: TGTGCCAGCAGTTTCGCAGGAGGCTATAGCAATCAGCCCCAGCATTTT
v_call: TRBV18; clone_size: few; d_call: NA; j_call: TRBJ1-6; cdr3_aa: CASSLGQSGSPLHF; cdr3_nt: TGTGCCAGCTCACTCGGACAGTCGGGTTCACCCCTCCACTTT
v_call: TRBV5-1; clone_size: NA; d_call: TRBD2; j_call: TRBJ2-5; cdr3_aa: CASRLTSGQETQYF; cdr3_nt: TGCGCCAGCAGGTTGACTAGCGGACAAGAGACCCAGTACTTC
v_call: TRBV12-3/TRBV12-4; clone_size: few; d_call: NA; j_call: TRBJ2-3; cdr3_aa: CASSLPVSADTQYF; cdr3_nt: TGTGCCAGCAGTTTGCCCGTGTCGGCAGATACGCAGTATTTT
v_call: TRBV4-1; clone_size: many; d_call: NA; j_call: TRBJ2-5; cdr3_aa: CASREQGVETQYF; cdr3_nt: TGCGCCAGCAGAGAACAGGGCGTCGAGACCCAGTACTTC
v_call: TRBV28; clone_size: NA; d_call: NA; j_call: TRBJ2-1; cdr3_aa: CATQGGGPYNEQFF; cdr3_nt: TGTGCCACCCAGGGGGGAGGGCCCTACAATGAGCAGTTCTTC
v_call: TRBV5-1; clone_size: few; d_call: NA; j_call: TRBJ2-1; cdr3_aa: CASSLERDSLYQDVYNEQFF; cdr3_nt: TGCGCCAGCAGCTTGGAACGGGACTCCTTGTACCAAGATGTATACAATGAGCAGTTCTTC
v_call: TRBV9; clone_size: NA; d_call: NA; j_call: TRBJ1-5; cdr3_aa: CASSVGGRSQPQHF; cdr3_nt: TGTGCCAGCAGCGTAGGCGGCAGGTCTCAGCCCCAGCATTTT
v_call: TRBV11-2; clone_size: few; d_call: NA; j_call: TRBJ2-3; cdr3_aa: CASSQRQGSEDTQYF; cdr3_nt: TGTGCCAGCAGTCAACGCCAAGGAAGTGAAGATACGCAGTATTTT
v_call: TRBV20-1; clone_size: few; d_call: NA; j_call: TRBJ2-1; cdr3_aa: CSANPGTAGYNEQFF; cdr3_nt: TGCAGTGCGAACCCTGGGACAGCGGGGTACAATGAGCAGTTCTTC
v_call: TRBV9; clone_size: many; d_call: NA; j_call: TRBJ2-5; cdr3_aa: CASSVGEETQYF; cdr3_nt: TGTGCCAGCAGCGTAGGGGAAGAGACCCAGTACTTC
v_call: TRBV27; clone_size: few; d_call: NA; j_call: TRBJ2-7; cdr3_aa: CASSLSYRDAYEQYF; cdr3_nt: TGTGCCAGCAGTTTATCATATAGGGACGCCTACGAGCAGTACTTC
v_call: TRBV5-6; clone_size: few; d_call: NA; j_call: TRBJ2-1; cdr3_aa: CASSYGRNNEQFF; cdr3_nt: TGTGCCAGCAGCTACGGACGGAACAATGAGCAGTTCTTC
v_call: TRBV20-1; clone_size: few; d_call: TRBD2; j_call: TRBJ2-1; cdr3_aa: CSARDDSSGGAGDEQFF; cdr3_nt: TGCAGTGCTAGAGATGACTCTAGCGGGGGGGCTGGTGATGAGCAGTTCTTC
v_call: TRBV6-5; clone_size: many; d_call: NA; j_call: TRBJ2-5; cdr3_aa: CASSLHLGQGEETQYF; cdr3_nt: TGTGCCAGCAGTCTCCACCTAGGGCAGGGTGAAGAGACCCAGTACTTC
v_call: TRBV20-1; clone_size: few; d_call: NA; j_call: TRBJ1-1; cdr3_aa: CSARDGGTGIEAFF; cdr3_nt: TGCAGTGCTAGAGATGGCGGCACTGGGATTGAAGCTTTCTTT
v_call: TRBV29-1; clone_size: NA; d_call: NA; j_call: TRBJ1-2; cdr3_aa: CSVDQGIYTF; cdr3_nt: TGCAGCGTTGACCAGGGAATTTACACCTTC
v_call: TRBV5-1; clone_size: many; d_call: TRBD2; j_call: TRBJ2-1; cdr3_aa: CASSFTSGGYNEQFF; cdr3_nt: TGCGCCAGCAGCTTTACTAGCGGGGGTTACAATGAGCAGTTCTTC
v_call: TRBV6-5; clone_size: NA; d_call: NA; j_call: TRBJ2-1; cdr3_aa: CASFPTGSGEQFF; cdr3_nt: TGTGCCAGCTTCCCGACGGGCTCGGGTGAGCAGTTCTTC
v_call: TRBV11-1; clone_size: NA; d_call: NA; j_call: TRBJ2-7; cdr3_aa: CASSFGGVVYEQYF; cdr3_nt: TGTGCCAGCAGCTTCGGTGGGGTAGTTTACGAGCAGTACTTC
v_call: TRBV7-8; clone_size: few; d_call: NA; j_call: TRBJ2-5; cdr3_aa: CASTRVTGGGETQYF; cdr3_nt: TGTGCCAGCACCCGCGTCACGGGTGGGGGAGAGACCCAGTACTTC
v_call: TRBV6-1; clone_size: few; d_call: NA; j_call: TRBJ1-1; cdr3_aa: CASNEGGTEAFF; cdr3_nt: TGTGCCAGCAATGAGGGTGGAACTGAAGCTTTCTTT
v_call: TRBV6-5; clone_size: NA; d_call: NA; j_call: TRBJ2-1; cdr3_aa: CAGSYSWSSYNEQFF; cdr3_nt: TGTGCCGGCAGTTACTCATGGAGTTCCTACAATGAGCAGTTCTTC
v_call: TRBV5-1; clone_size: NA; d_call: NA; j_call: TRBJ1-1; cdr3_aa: CASARGTEAFF; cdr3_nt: TGCGCCAGCGCCCGGGGCACTGAAGCTTTCTTT
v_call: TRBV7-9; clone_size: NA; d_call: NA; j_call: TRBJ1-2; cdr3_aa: CASSLVDFYGYTF; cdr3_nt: TGTGCCAGCAGCTTAGTCGACTTTTATGGCTACACCTTC
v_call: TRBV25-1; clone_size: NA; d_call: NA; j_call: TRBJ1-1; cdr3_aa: CASTGSLNAEAFF; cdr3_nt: TGTGCCAGCACAGGGTCCCTTAACGCTGAAGCTTTCTTT
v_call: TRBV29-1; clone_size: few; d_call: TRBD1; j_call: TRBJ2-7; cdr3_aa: CSVRVGTGTYEQYF; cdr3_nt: TGCAGCGTGAGGGTCGGGACAGGGACCTACGAGCAGTACTTC
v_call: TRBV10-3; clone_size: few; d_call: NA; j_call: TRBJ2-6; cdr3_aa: CAISAFLRGANVLTF; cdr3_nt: TGTGCCATCAGTGCCTTCCTCAGAGGGGCCAACGTCCTGACTTTC
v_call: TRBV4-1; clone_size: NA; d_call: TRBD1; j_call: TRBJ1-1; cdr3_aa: CASSQGDRGFGYTEAFF; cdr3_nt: TGCGCCAGCAGCCAAGGGGACAGGGGTTTTGGATACACTGAAGCTTTCTTT
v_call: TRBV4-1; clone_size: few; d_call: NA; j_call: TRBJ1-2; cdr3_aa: CASSQDILIISGYTF; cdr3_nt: TGCGCCAGCAGCCAAGATATCCTGATCATCTCTGGCTACACCTTC
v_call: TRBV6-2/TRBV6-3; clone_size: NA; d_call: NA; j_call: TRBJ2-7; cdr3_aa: CTSSYSFVYEQYF; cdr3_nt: TGTACCAGCAGTTACTCGTTCGTATACGAGCAGTACTTC
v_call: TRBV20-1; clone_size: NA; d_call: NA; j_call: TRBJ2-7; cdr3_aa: CSAIGLRTDNEQYF; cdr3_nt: TGCAGTGCTATAGGGCTACGAACGGACAATGAGCAGTACTTC
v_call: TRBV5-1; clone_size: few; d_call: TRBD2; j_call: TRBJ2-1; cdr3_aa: CASSPYPSGGARNEQFF; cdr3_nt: TGCGCCAGCAGCCCGTACCCTAGCGGGGGGGCTAGAAATGAGCAGTTCTTC